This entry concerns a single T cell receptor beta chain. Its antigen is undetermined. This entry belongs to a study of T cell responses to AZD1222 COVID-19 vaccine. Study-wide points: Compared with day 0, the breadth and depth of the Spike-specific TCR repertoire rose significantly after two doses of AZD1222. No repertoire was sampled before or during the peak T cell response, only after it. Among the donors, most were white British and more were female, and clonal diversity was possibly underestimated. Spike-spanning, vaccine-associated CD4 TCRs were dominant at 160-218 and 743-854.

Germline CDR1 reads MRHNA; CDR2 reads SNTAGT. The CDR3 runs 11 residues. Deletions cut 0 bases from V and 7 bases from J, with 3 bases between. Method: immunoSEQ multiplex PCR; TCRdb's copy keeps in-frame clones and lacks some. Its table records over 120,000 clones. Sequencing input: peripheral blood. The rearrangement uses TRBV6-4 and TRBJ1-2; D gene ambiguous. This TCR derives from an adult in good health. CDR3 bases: TGTGCCAGCAGTGACTCTCGTGGCTACACCTTC. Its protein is CASSDSRGYTF.